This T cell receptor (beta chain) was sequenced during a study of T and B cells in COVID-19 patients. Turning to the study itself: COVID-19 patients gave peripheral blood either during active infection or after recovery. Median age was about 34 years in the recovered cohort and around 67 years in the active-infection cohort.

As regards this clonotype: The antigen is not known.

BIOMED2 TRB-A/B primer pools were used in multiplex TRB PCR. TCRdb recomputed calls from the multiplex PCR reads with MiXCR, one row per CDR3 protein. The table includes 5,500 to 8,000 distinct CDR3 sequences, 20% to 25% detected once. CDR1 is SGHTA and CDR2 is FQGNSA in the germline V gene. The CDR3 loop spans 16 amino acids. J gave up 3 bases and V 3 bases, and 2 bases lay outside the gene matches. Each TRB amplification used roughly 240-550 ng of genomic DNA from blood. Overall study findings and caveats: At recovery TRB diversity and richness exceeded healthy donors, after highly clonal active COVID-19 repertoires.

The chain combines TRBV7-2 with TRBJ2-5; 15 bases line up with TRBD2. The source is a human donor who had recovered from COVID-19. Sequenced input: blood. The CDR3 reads CASSLGLAGGKETQYF. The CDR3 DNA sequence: TGTGCCAGCAGCTTGGGACTAGCGGGGGGAAAAGAGACCCAGTACTTC.